This TCR beta chain came from a study of T-cell memory formation after mild COVID-19. Study-level information: TCR clustering was largely donor specific. Study-wide points: Contracting clones from day 15 to 85 showed balanced CD4/CD8; later expanders favored CD4+.

The V gene's germline CDR1 is SGHRS and CDR2 YFSETQ. The CDR3 covers 13 residues. Trimming shortened V by 6 bases and J by 0 bases, and 7 bases separated the two germline ends. Details on this clonotype: Its antigen is still unknown.

TCR alpha and TCR beta cDNA libraries carrying sample barcodes and UMIs were produced by 5'RACE using constant-segment primers. TCRdb used MiXCR to reprocess the 5' RACE reads, holding one entry per CDR3 protein. The table has roughly 130,000 distinct CDR3 sequences, about 5.9% seen once. The rearrangement joins TRBV5-1 to TRBJ2-1, with D possibly being TRBD1 or TRBD2 (5 bases each). Sequences were obtained from PBMCs or a T cell subset sorted from them (not recorded which). The TCR originated in an adult woman who had mild COVID-19 (a few samples of this study predate the infection). Cell type and time point are not known. The chain's CDR3 is CASTGSSYNEQFF. As DNA, the CDR3 is TGCGCCAGCACAGGGAGCTCCTACAATGAGCAGTTCTTC.